Listed below are T cell receptor beta chains from one sample, sequenced in a study of blood T cell repertoires in COVID-19. This table comes from immunoSEQ multiplex PCR, and its TCRdb copy is limited to in-frame clones, with some not included. The sample shows about 400,000 clones, 80% to 90% of them seen only once. Sequencing was done on a sample of peripheral blood. The receptor set was obtained from a man aged 35 to 55 with acute or convalescent COVID-19. Each CDR3 is given with its conserved first and last residue. The D gene is left open where the match is weak. The size field is filled for only some rows; it gives once, few, many or a size class.

j_gene	v_gene	abundance	d_gene	CDR3aa	CDR3nt
TRBJ2-7	TRBV11-3	-	TRBD2	CASSQAGSSYEQYF	TGTGCCAGCAGCCAAGCGGGGAGCTCCTACGAGCAGTACTTC
TRBJ2-1	TRBV20-1	-	TRBD2	CSASRLAGGKQFF	TGCAGTGCTAGTAGGCTAGCGGGGGGTAAGCAGTTCTTC
TRBJ1-1	TRBV28	-	TRBD1	CASSSYIHRGDTEAFF	TGTGCCAGCAGTTCTTATATCCACAGGGGAGACACTGAAGCTTTCTTT
TRBJ1-6	TRBV6-5	-	TRBD1	CASSYKTGAPLHF	TGTGCCAGCAGTTACAAGACAGGGGCACCCCTCCACTTT
TRBJ1-5	TRBV28	few	-	CASRRTDQPQHF	TGTGCCAGCAGACGAACTGATCAGCCCCAGCATTTT
TRBJ2-5	TRBV24-1	-	TRBD1	CATSPGGTALQETQYF	TGTGCCACCAGTCCAGGGGGTACTGCCCTTCAAGAGACCCAGTACTTC
TRBJ2-7	TRBV4-1	-	TRBD2	CASSLGLAGVISSYEQYF	TGCGCCAGCAGCCTGGGACTAGCGGGGGTGATTAGCTCCTACGAGCAGTACTTC
TRBJ1-2	TRBV15	-	-	CATSRDRGRSYGYTF	TGTGCCACCAGCAGAGATAGGGGCAGGTCCTATGGCTACACCTTC
TRBJ2-5	TRBV6-5	few	-	CASRRVGLSPETQYF	TGTGCCAGCAGACGTGTGGGGCTGTCGCCAGAGACCCAGTACTTC
TRBJ2-1	TRBV15	-	TRBD1	CATSREAGTGVHNEQFF	TGTGCCACCAGCAGAGAGGCCGGGACAGGGGTCCACAATGAGCAGTTCTTC
TRBJ1-3	TRBV10-3	-	-	CAIRPEAAGNTIYF	TGTGCCATCAGACCGGAGGCCGCCGGAAACACCATATATTTT
TRBJ2-7	TRBV21-1	once	-	CASASNSGGSYEQYF	TGTGCCAGCGCAAGCAATTCAGGTGGGTCCTACGAGCAGTACTTC
TRBJ1-1	TRBV4-1	-	-	CASSQAGWVTASTEAFF	TGCGCCAGCAGCCAGGCGGGTTGGGTTACTGCTTCCACTGAAGCTTTCTTT
TRBJ1-2	TRBV4-2	-	TRBD1	CASSQTTGTGGLYGYTF	TGTGCCAGCAGCCAAACAACCGGGACAGGGGGCCTGTATGGCTACACCTTC
TRBJ2-2	TRBV5-6	-	TRBD2	CASSLLASNTGELFF	TGTGCCAGCAGCTTACTAGCGTCGAACACCGGGGAGCTGTTTTTT
TRBJ1-1	TRBV6-6	-	TRBD1	CASSPVSLGQGLNTEAFF	TGTGCCAGCAGTCCCGTTAGTTTGGGACAGGGACTGAACACTGAAGCTTTCTTT
TRBJ2-2	TRBV6-2/TRBV6-3	-	-	CASSSFRTENTGELFF	TGTGCCAGCAGTTCCTTTCGGACAGAGAACACCGGGGAGCTGTTTTTT
TRBJ2-7	TRBV10-3	-	TRBD1	CATMGTGGFEQYF	TGTGCCACCATGGGGACAGGGGGCTTCGAGCAGTACTTC
TRBJ1-3	TRBV4-2	-	-	CASSQDMSPSTSSGNTIYF	TGTGCCAGCAGCCAAGATATGAGCCCAAGTACGAGTTCTGGAAACACCATATATTTT
TRBJ1-1	TRBV3-1/TRBV3-2	few	-	CASSQPKGGTDTEAFF	TGTGCCAGCAGCCAACCCAAGGGCGGGACCGACACTGAAGCTTTCTTT
TRBJ2-7	TRBV27	-	TRBD1	CASSPQGYEQYF	TGTGCCAGCAGTCCACAGGGGTACGAGCAGTACTTC
TRBJ2-1	TRBV5-1	-	TRBD2	CASSRGLAGDYNEQFF	TGCGCCAGCAGCCGGGGACTAGCGGGAGACTACAATGAGCAGTTCTTC
TRBJ1-6	TRBV5-4	once	-	CASSLDFGVNNSPLHF	TGTGCCAGCAGCTTGGACTTCGGGGTCAATAATTCACCCCTCCACTTT
TRBJ1-1	TRBV3-1/TRBV3-2	-	-	CASSQVGRDTEAFF	TGTGCCAGCAGCCAAGTAGGGCGGGATACTGAAGCTTTCTTT
TRBJ1-6	TRBV6-5	once	-	CASSYGHHSPLHF	TGTGCCAGCAGCTACGGCCATCATTCACCCCTCCACTTT
TRBJ2-7	TRBV30	-	TRBD2	CAWRGEGDYEQYF	TGTGCCTGGAGGGGGGAGGGAGACTACGAGCAGTACTTC
TRBJ1-5	TRBV27	-	TRBD1	CASRSQGANQPQHF	TGTGCCAGCAGATCTCAGGGGGCGAATCAGCCCCAGCATTTT
TRBJ2-1	TRBV11-2	few	-	CASSSRGIYNEQFF	TGTGCCAGCAGCAGCCGGGGAATATACAATGAGCAGTTCTTC
TRBJ1-1	TRBV30	-	-	CAFDRNTEAFF	TGTGCCTTCGATAGGAACACTGAAGCTTTCTTT
TRBJ2-7	TRBV7-2	-	TRBD2	CASSFSGGVISYEQYF	TGTGCCAGCAGTTTTAGCGGGGGGGTTATCTCCTACGAGCAGTACTTC
TRBJ2-1	TRBV7-8	-	TRBD2	CASSSGTSGNAYNEQFF	TGTGCCAGCAGCTCAGGGACTAGCGGGAATGCCTACAATGAGCAGTTCTTC
TRBJ1-2	TRBV18	few	TRBD1	CASSDRDRVGYGYTF	TGTGCCAGCTCAGACCGGGACAGGGTAGGCTATGGCTACACCTTC
TRBJ2-7	TRBV2	-	-	CASSKTGELEQYF	TGTGCCAGCAGTAAGACAGGTGAACTCGAGCAGTACTTC
TRBJ2-1	TRBV5-1	-	TRBD2	CASSSGLAGESSYNEQFF	TGCGCCAGCAGCTCTGGACTAGCGGGGGAAAGCTCCTACAATGAGCAGTTCTTC
TRBJ1-6	TRBV28	-	-	CASNGGMVTSPLHF	TGTGCCAGCAATGGGGGCATGGTCACTTCACCCCTCCACTTT
TRBJ2-1	TRBV25-1	-	TRBD2	CASSESSGGDNEQFF	TGTGCCAGCAGTGAATCTAGCGGGGGAGACAATGAGCAGTTCTTC
TRBJ1-5	TRBV21-1	-	-	CASVRTGHLVSNQPQHF	TGTGCCAGCGTCCGGACAGGGCATTTGGTAAGCAATCAGCCCCAGCATTTT
TRBJ1-6	TRBV6-2/TRBV6-3	-	-	CASSYDLRGDSYNSPLHF	TGTGCCAGCAGTTACGATCTTCGGGGTGACTCCTATAATTCACCCCTCCACTTT
TRBJ2-1	TRBV6-2/TRBV6-3	once	-	CASSIRGDSYNEQFF	TGTGCCAGCAGTATCAGGGGGGATTCCTACAATGAGCAGTTCTTC
TRBJ2-7	TRBV9	-	TRBD2	CASSSSGGSSYEQYF	TGTGCCAGCAGCAGTAGCGGGGGCAGCTCCTACGAGCAGTACTTC
TRBJ1-5	TRBV19	-	-	CASSILADYSNQPQHF	TGTGCCAGTAGTATTCTGGCAGATTATAGCAATCAGCCCCAGCATTTT
TRBJ1-3	TRBV7-2	once	-	CASTNSAGNTIYF	TGTGCCAGCACCAACTCGGCTGGAAACACCATATATTTT
TRBJ1-1	TRBV9	-	-	CASSKGGGTEAFF	TGTGCCAGCAGCAAGGGCGGGGGGACTGAAGCTTTCTTT
TRBJ2-2	TRBV19	once	TRBD2	CASSIGAGPTGELFF	TGTGCCAGTAGTATCGGAGCGGGACCCACCGGGGAGCTGTTTTTT